The clone carrying this T cell receptor (beta chain) was detected ten times or more. Antigen: not known. One entry per CDR3 protein results from TCRdb running MiXCR on the 5' RACE reads. The sample holds 200,000 or so distinct CDR3 sequences, 10% to 15% seen once. These data come from a study of CD8 T cells in ankylosing spondylitis. Study-wide results and caveats: A motif in TCR beta, a set of eight highly homologous variants, appeared characteristic of ankylosing spondylitis blood. Earlier literature documents some of the motif variants in reactive arthritis synovial fluid and blood.

The ends were cut back, 0 bases at V and 8 bases at J, with 13 bases in the middle. Germline V lookup: CDR1 SGHDN, CDR2 FVKESK. The CDR3 length is 14 residues. This TCR was sampled from a female donor with ankylosing spondylitis or in good health (not recorded which). The specimen was blood, either unsorted or a sorted T cell fraction (not recorded which). The gene calls are TRBV14 and TRBJ1-2; D is unclear. CDR3 loop: CASSQDVDLWGYTF. The CDR3 nucleotides are TGTGCCAGCAGCCAAGATGTAGATCTATGGGGCTACACCTTC.